Presented here are 14 T cell receptor beta chains from one specimen sequenced in a study of T cell changes during pregnancy in multiple sclerosis. Repertoires were generated with immunoSEQ multiplex PCR, while TCRdb's copy carries only in-frame clones and drops some. This sample has roughly 120,000 clones, with approximately 95% found just once. This material consisted of peripheral blood, taken before pregnancy. These receptors were collected from a female donor with multiple sclerosis, enrolled in a pregnancy study.

The CDR3 bases are TGTGCCAGCAGCCGTGGGACTAGCGGGGGGCACCAGTTCTTC. Residues: CASSRGTSGGHQFF. This chain links TRBV7-8 with TRBJ2-1; TRBD2 matches at 15 bases. The CDR3 consists of 14 residues. Germline V gene sequence: CDR1 SGHVS, CDR2 FQNEAQ. Unmatched junction bases numbered 6, after V lost 5 bases and J lost 13 bases. The full variable domain, with the rest looked up from reference TRBV7-8 and TRBJ2-1, is GAGVSQSPRYKVAKRGQDVALRCDPISGHVSLFWYQQALGQGPEFLTYFQNEAQLDKSGLPSDRFFAERPEGSVSTLKIQRTQQEDSAVYLCASSRGTSGGHQFFGPGTRLTVL.

This chain joins TRBV6-1 and TRBJ1-3; D is possibly TRBD1 (6 bases). The CDR3 is 16 residues long. Germline V lookup: CDR1 MNHNS, CDR2 SASEGT. Trimming left V 4 bases short and J 0 bases short, with 13 bases between. As DNA, the CDR3 is TGTGCCAGCAGTGCCCTTGCGACAGGCTCTGGAAACACCATATATTTT. This gives the protein CASSALATGSGNTIYF.

The chain carries TRBV19 and TRBJ1-5; no definite D call. The CDR3 sequence is 13 residues long. Germline values: CDR1 LNHDA, CDR2 SQIVND (reference sequence). Trimming cost V 7 bases and J 0 bases, with 7 bases left between them. CDR3 region: CASNIYSNQPQHF. CDR3 coding DNA: TGTGCCAGTAATATCTATAGCAATCAGCCCCAGCATTTT.

This clone has a single count. The V and J genes are TRBV19 and TRBJ2-2, with TRBD1 identical over 10 bases. Trimming took 8 bases from V and 5 from J; bases not matched to a gene: 11. The germline V gene has CDR1 LNHDA and CDR2 SQIVND (reference sequence). The CDR3 has 16 amino acids. CDR3 amino acids: CASRPRQGAGTGELFF. The CDR3 DNA is TGTGCCAGTCGACCCCGACAGGGGGCAGGAACCGGGGAGCTGTTTTTT. The whole variable domain, remainder taken from reference TRBV19 and TRBJ2-2, is DGGITQSPKYLFRKEGQNVTLSCEQNLNHDAMYWYRQDPGQGLRLIYYSQIVNDFQKGDIAEGYSVSREKKESFPLTVTSAQKNPTAFYLCASRPRQGAGTGELFFGEGSRLTVL.

The chain uses TRBV28 and TRBJ2-1; 7 nucleotides match TRBD2. There are 12 residues in the CDR3. Germline V gene sequence: CDR1 MDHEN, CDR2 SYDVKM. Trimming at V came to 9 bases and at J to 4 bases, leaving 3 bases not matched to a gene. In DNA form, the CDR3 reads TGTGCCAGTCTGGGGGGGTACAATGAGCAGTTCTTC. Translating gives CASLGGYNEQFF.

This clone was picked up a small number of times. V gene TRBV6-1 combines with J gene TRBJ2-5, with D tentatively TRBD2 (6 bases). The germline V gene has CDR1 MNHNS and CDR2 SASEGT. The CDR3 runs to 15 residues. Trimming took 2 bases from V and 5 from J, leaving 15 bases between them. CDR3 bases: TGTGCCAGCAGTGAATTGGGGGATGGGGGGGAGACCCAGTACTTC. It is translated as CASSELGDGGETQYF.

The J gene is TRBJ2-7, the V gene TRBV6-1, with TRBD1 as a possible D gene (7 bases). The CDR3 covers 13 residues. Deletions cut 5 bases from V and 4 bases from J, with 12 bases between. CDR1 MNHNS and CDR2 SASEGT come from the germline V gene. CDR3 in DNA: TGTGCCAGCAGTCTGGAGGGGGCGTACGAGCAGTACTTC. Translating gives CASSLEGAYEQYF.

Notes on this clone: Other DNA sequences within the sample encode an identical CDR3. The chain carries TRBV7-9 and TRBJ2-5; 10 bases align to TRBD1. From germline, CDR1 is SEHNR and CDR2 FQNEAQ (reference sequence). With V trimmed by 5 bases and J by 2 bases, 2 bases remained unmatched. The CDR3 is made up of 14 amino acids. The CDR3 is CASSLGQGQETQYF. The CDR3, as DNA: TGTGCCAGCAGCCTGGGACAGGGGCAAGAGACCCAGTACTTC.

The J gene is TRBJ2-1, the V gene TRBV6-5; the match to TRBD2 covers 9 bases. CDR3 length: 15 residues. Germline V gene lookup returns CDR1 MNHEY and CDR2 SVGAGI. V lost 7 bases, J lost 9 bases, and 13 bases stayed unmatched. In DNA, the CDR3 is TGTGCCAGCACCCTCCCCGGGACTAGCTTCCGTGAGCAGTTCTTC. The encoded protein is CASTLPGTSFREQFF.

The V and J genes are TRBV15 and TRBJ2-3, with D tentatively TRBD2 (6 bases). V lost 0 bases to trimming and J lost 2 bases, with 15 bases between them. The V gene's germline CDR1 is LNHNV and CDR2 YYDKDF (reference sequence). There are 17 residues in the CDR3. The CDR3, as DNA: TGTGCCACCAGCAGAGATCCCCCGGGGAGGAACACAGATACGCAGTATTTT. Protein sequence: CATSRDPPGRNTDTQYF.

The chain combines TRBV11-2 with TRBJ2-5; the D gene is possibly TRBD1 (6 bases). V lost 0 bases and J lost 2, with 13 bases in between. The V gene's germline CDR1 is SGHAT and CDR2 FQNNGV. The CDR3 contains 16 residues. Here the CDR3 DNA reads TGTGCCAGCAGCTTAGAGGGCAGGGGCGTACAAGAGACCCAGTACTTC. Amino acid sequence: CASSLEGRGVQETQYF.

The chain employs TRBV19 and TRBJ2-3; maybe TRBD1 (6 bases). The V end lost 7 bases, the J end lost 5 bases, and 13 bases lay between the germline ends. CDR1 is LNHDA, CDR2 SQIVND, per germline (reference sequence). The CDR3 totals 13 residues. CDR3 amino acids: CASNTGSGDTQYF. The CDR3 nucleotides are TGTGCCAGTAACACAGGGTCTGGAGATACGCAGTATTTT.

The V and J genes are TRBV19 and TRBJ1-1; possible D gene TRBD1, 5 bases. Germline V gene lookup returns CDR1 LNHDA and CDR2 SQIVND (reference sequence). Trimming removed 7 bases at V and 2 bases at J, with 17 bases between. The CDR3 has 15 residues. CDR3 region: CASNPDTQANTEAFF. CDR3 coding DNA: TGTGCCAGTAATCCGGACACGCAGGCTAACACTGAAGCTTTCTTT. The full variable domain, in which reference TRBV19 and TRBJ1-1 provide the parts outside the CDR3, is DGGITQSPKYLFRKEGQNVTLSCEQNLNHDAMYWYRQDPGQGLRLIYYSQIVNDFQKGDIAEGYSVSREKKESFPLTVTSAQKNPTAFYLCASNPDTQANTEAFFGQGTRLTVV.

The V gene is TRBV19, the J gene TRBJ1-6, with D possibly TRBD1 on 5 matching bases. The CDR3 totals 14 residues. V lost 0 bases and J 9 bases, leaving 9 bases between the germline ends. The germline gives CDR1 LNHDA, CDR2 SQIVND (reference sequence). Written as DNA, the CDR3 is TGTGCCAGTAGTATAGATACAGGCGGTTCACCCCTCCACTTT. It specifies CASSIDTGGSPLHF.